This TCR beta chain was obtained from a study of shared clonotypes between healthy human individuals. CDR1 and CDR2 (germline): LGHNA, YSLEER. V lost 8 bases and J 3 bases, leaving 17 bases between the germline ends. The length of the CDR3 is 14 residues. Sequenced by immunoSEQ multiplex PCR; TCRdb stores in-frame clones only, minus some. The sample carries some 1.5 million clones, around 97% recorded once. The study separated CD4+ cells into CD45RA+ naive and CD45RA-negative memory subsets. The clonotype was recovered from a man aged 30 to 45 in good health. The sample consisted of naive CD4+ T cells sorted from blood. As for subset: CD45RA+ positively selected. The J gene is TRBJ2-7, the V gene TRBV4-3; tentative D call: TRBD2 (6 bases). Here the CDR3 reads CASSSGVGIYEQYF. In DNA, the CDR3 is TGCGCCAGCTCATCGGGGGTGGGGATCTACGAGCAGTACTTC.